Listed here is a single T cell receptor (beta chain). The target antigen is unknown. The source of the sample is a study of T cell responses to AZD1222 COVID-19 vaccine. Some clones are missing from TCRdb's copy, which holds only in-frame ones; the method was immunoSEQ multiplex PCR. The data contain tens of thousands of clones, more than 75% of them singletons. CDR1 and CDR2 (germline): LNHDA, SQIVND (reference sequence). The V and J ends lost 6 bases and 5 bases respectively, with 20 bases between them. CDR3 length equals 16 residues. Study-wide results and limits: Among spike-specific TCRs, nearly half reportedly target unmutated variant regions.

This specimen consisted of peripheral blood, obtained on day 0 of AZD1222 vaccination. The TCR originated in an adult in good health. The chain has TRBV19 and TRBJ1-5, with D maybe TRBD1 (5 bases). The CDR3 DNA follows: TGTGCCAGTAGGGGGACTAGAGGGGCTTATGATCAGCCCCAGCATTTT. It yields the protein CASRGTRGAYDQPQHF. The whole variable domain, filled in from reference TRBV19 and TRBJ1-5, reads DGGITQSPKYLFRKEGQNVTLSCEQNLNHDAMYWYRQDPGQGLRLIYYSQIVNDFQKGDIAEGYSVSREKKESFPLTVTSAQKNPTAFYLCASRGTRGAYDQPQHFGDGTRLSIL.